The rows below give T cell receptor beta chains drawn from one sample of a study of beta chain features in type 1 diabetes. Sequenced by immunoSEQ multiplex PCR; TCRdb stores in-frame clones only, minus some. Altogether around 280,000 clones are present, 14% to 15% being singletons, with the ten largest covering approximately 0.015%. Sequencing used naive CD4+ T cells from blood. Receptors originate from a man aged 18 to 29 with type 1 diabetes. Both conserved end residues are part of each CDR3. The D gene is left open where the match is weak. Size tells how often a clone was seen (once, few, many) or the class of an expanded clone, and some rows leave it out.

J gene,D gene,V gene,clone size,CDR3 length,CDR3 protein,CDR3 DNA
TRBJ2-1,TRBD1,TRBV19,.,15,CASSIRDSPYNEQFF,TGTGCCAGTAGTATCCGGGACAGCCCATACAATGAGCAGTTCTTC
TRBJ1-1,.,TRBV5-6,few,15,CASSPATGGNTEAFF,TGTGCCAGCAGCCCTGCGACAGGAGGGAACACTGAAGCTTTCTTT
TRBJ1-2,.,TRBV28,few,13,CATTPPGYYGYTF,TGTGCCACCACCCCCCCAGGGTACTATGGCTACACCTTC
TRBJ2-5,TRBD2,TRBV11-2,.,14,CASSSSGGQETQYF,TGTGCCAGCAGCTCCTCGGGGGGTCAAGAGACCCAGTACTTC
TRBJ2-7,TRBD2,TRBV29-1,.,14,CSVSRGSGGYEQYF,TGCAGCGTTTCTCGAGGTAGCGGGGGGTACGAGCAGTACTTC
TRBJ2-3,.,TRBV7-2,few,16,CASRVQGPGITDTQYF,TGTGCCAGCAGAGTACAGGGTCCCGGAATCACAGATACGCAGTATTTT
TRBJ1-6,TRBD1,TRBV30,once,14,CAWTLRDRGSPLHF,TGTGCCTGGACCCTCCGGGACAGGGGTTCACCCCTCCACTTT
TRBJ2-7,.,TRBV6-6,.,16,CASSSKQGSLLAEQYF,TGTGCCAGCAGTTCCAAACAGGGATCCCTCCTAGCCGAGCAGTACTTC
TRBJ2-7,TRBD1,TRBV18,few,17,CASSPTPPTGVGLEQYF,TGTGCCAGCTCACCGACGCCGCCGACAGGGGTAGGTCTCGAGCAGTACTTC
TRBJ2-7,TRBD2,TRBV11-2,few,17,CASSSVAGGIHSYEQYF,TGTGCCAGCAGCTCAGTAGCGGGGGGCATCCATTCCTACGAGCAGTACTTC
TRBJ2-7,.,TRBV4-3,many,14,CASSQALDNYEQYF,TGCGCCAGCAGCCAAGCGCTAGATAACTACGAGCAGTACTTC
TRBJ2-5,TRBD1,TRBV18,few,16,CASSHTGQGEGETQYF,TGTGCCAGCTCACATACGGGACAGGGAGAAGGAGAGACCCAGTACTTC
TRBJ2-2,.,TRBV5-1,.,13,CASSLRGPGELFF,TGCGCCAGCAGCTTAAGGGGTCCCGGGGAGCTGTTTTTT
TRBJ1-5,.,TRBV29-1,.,12,CSVRDTNQPQHF,TGCAGCGTTCGGGACACAAATCAGCCCCAGCATTTT
TRBJ2-1,.,TRBV5-1,.,13,CASSLAPGLIQFF,TGCGCCAGCAGTCTCGCTCCGGGACTTATACAGTTCTTC
TRBJ1-2,TRBD1,TRBV27,few,15,CASSFLQGGGYGYTF,TGTGCCAGCAGTTTCCTACAGGGGGGAGGGTATGGCTACACCTTC
TRBJ1-1,.,TRBV19,.,15,CASSMTGALNTEAFF,TGTGCCAGTAGTATGACGGGTGCACTTAACACTGAAGCTTTCTTT
TRBJ2-7,TRBD1,TRBV5-1,.,15,CASSLGDRGAYEQYF,TGCGCCAGCAGCTTAGGGGACAGGGGGGCCTACGAGCAGTACTTC
TRBJ1-2,.,TRBV27,few,15,CASSLLGGALYGYTF,TGTGCCAGCAGTTTACTGGGAGGGGCACTCTATGGCTACACCTTC
TRBJ2-2,.,TRBV4-2,few,16,CASSQEAGLKTGELFF,TGTGCCAGCAGCCAAGAAGCCGGACTGAAAACCGGGGAGCTGTTTTTT
TRBJ2-1,.,TRBV28,.,11,CASSYRDSEFF,TGTGCCAGCAGCTACCGGGACTCTGAGTTCTTC
TRBJ2-7,.,TRBV5-1,few,15,CASSPQGSPSYEQYF,TGCGCCAGCAGCCCGCAGGGATCCCCATCCTACGAGCAGTACTTC
TRBJ2-2,.,TRBV9,.,13,CASSVQNTGELFF,TGTGCCAGCAGCGTACAAAACACCGGGGAGCTGTTTTTT
TRBJ2-7,.,TRBV28,.,12,CASSDQRAEICF,TGTGCCAGCAGTGACCAGCGAGCGGAAATTTGCTTC
TRBJ1-5,.,TRBV7-9,.,13,CASSLSRDQPQHF,TGTGCCAGCAGCTTAAGCCGGGATCAGCCCCAGCATTTT
TRBJ2-5,.,TRBV30,.,14,CAWSHGGPQETQYF,TGTGCCTGGAGCCACGGAGGCCCTCAAGAGACCCAGTACTTC
TRBJ1-1,TRBD1,TRBV10-2,.,13,CASSKDREEKAFF,TGCGCCAGCAGCAAGGACAGGGAAGAGAAAGCTTTCTTT